This T cell receptor beta chain appears in the sequencing data of a study of blood T cell repertoires in COVID-19. Measured with immunoSEQ multiplex PCR; TCRdb has only the in-frame clones, and not every one. The table lists 30,000 to 40,000 clones, about 93% of them singletons, with roughly 5.2% in the top ten. The trim removed 0 bases at V and 0 bases at J, leaving 1 base unmatched. The CDR3 covers 16 residues. Germline CDR1 reads ENHRY; CDR2 reads SYGVKD. This TCR was recovered from a human donor in a cohort sampled during active COVID-19. Specimen: peripheral blood. The rearrangement uses TRBV10-3 and TRBJ2-1; 8 nucleotides match TRBD2. The CDR3 protein is CAISESRGVSYNEQFF. In nucleotides, the CDR3 is TGTGCCATCAGTGAGTCGCGGGGGGTCTCCTACAATGAGCAGTTCTTC.